This TCR beta chain was captured in a study of cytomegalovirus exposure and HLA in healthy donors. For the study at large: Within an early data release were 85 million or so unique TCRs drawn from HLA-typed donors.

PCR was performed using 60 Vbeta and 13 Jbeta primers. The repertoire was sequenced with immunoSEQ multiplex PCR; TCRdb's copy has only in-frame clones and lacks some. The profile shows 20,000 to 25,000 clones, 79% of them singletons. Sequenced input: PBMCs. This receptor was obtained from a male donor in good health and CMV-seronegative.

CDR3 sequence: CASSTGQTVNEQFF. In DNA, the CDR3 is TGTGCCAGCAGCACGGGACAGACCGTCAATGAGCAGTTCTTC. This chain uses TRBV6-6 with TRBJ2-1, with 7 bases identical to TRBD1. Unmatched junction bases numbered 8, after V lost 6 bases and J lost 6 bases. Per germline, CDR1 MNHNY and CDR2 SVGAGI (reference sequence). The CDR3 runs 14 residues.